This T cell receptor beta chain was profiled in a study of blood T cell repertoires in COVID-19. Overall study: The samples span acute and convalescent COVID-19 from the United States, Italy and Spain. In each case, the material was cDNA or gDNA derived from T cells, B-cell-depleted T cells, or PBMCs.

V was pared by 5 bases and J by 2 bases, with 15 bases between. The germline V gene has CDR1 SGHTA and CDR2 FQGNSA. The CDR3 totals 15 residues. Repertoires were generated with immunoSEQ multiplex PCR, while TCRdb's copy carries only in-frame clones and drops some. The sample comprises about 120,000 clones, about 87% of which are singletons, and more than 2% rests with the top ten. The source material was peripheral blood. The V gene is TRBV7-2, the J gene TRBJ1-1; no firm D call. The receptor was derived from a woman aged 45 to 65 with acute or convalescent COVID-19. The CDR3 protein is CASSPRSTFNTEAFF. The CDR3 DNA follows: TGTGCCAGCAGCCCTCGATCGACATTCAACACTGAAGCTTTCTTT.